This T cell receptor (beta chain) came from a study of blood T cell repertoires in COVID-19. Study in general: PBMCs, B-cell-depleted T cells, or T cells provided the cDNA or gDNA that made up the material.

In the original analysis: Estimation of nucleated cell counts was performed using reference gene primer amplification. Generated by immunoSEQ multiplex PCR, the TCRdb table keeps only in-frame clones and is missing some. The V and J calls and clone size come from that table; D and trimming were worked out from the DNA. The data hold around 24,000 clones, with 90% observed a single time. This clone showed up just a few times. What was sequenced was peripheral blood. This TCR came from a human donor in a cohort sampled during active COVID-19.

The CDR3, as DNA: TGTGCCAGCAGTGACCCCGGGACAGTCTATGGCTACACCTTC. Residues: CASSDPGTVYGYTF. The chain uses TRBV6-6 and TRBJ1-2; 7 nucleotides agree with TRBD1. V gave up 5 bases and J gave up 4 bases; unmatched junction bases: 7. This CDR3 spans 14 amino acids. Germline CDR1 reads MNHNY; CDR2 reads SVGAGI (reference sequence).